The clone carrying this T cell receptor (beta chain) was seen at least ten times. The sample comes from a study of blood T cell repertoires in COVID-19. On the study more broadly: The study drew acute and convalescent COVID-19 samples from the United States, Italy and Spain. From T cells, B-cell-depleted T cells, or PBMCs came the material, which was cDNA or gDNA.

This CDR3 is built from 13 residues. Trimming cost V 7 bases and J 2 bases; bases outside gene matches: 6. The germline CDR1 and CDR2 sequences are SQVTM and ANQGSEA. In the study's own analysis: The authors estimated nucleated cell counts from reference gene primer amplification. Generated by immunoSEQ multiplex PCR, the TCRdb table keeps only in-frame clones and is missing some. The V and J calls and clone size are taken from that table; D and trimming were inferred from the DNA. The data contain 150,000 to 200,000 clones, over 70% of them singletons. The rearrangement joins TRBV29-1 to TRBJ2-7, with 9 bases matching TRBD1. The material sequenced was peripheral blood. This sequence originates from a man in his 70s with acute or convalescent COVID-19. The CDR3 region has the DNA TGCAGCGGACCGGGACAGGGCCCCTACGAGCAGTACTTC. It translates to CSGPGQGPYEQYF.